This TCR beta chain was captured in a study of identical twins. Study findings and constraints: Analyses of zero insertions could, in part, be confounded by invariant MAIT and iNKT cells.

Remarks on this clonotype: Its antigen is as yet unknown.

Each cDNA held unique molecular identifiers, and template switching gave it a universal primer site. TCRdb redid the calling of the 5' RACE reads with MiXCR, one entry per CDR3 protein. The sample contains hundreds of thousands of distinct CDR3 sequences, approximately 8% of which appear only once. The data were also submitted as part of a second study, on yellow fever vaccine responses in identical twins. That study reports: Vaccine-induced T cell responses in twins were reportedly observed to appear partly convergent, partly personalized.

The source is a woman aged 18-30 years in good health. The sequenced sample consisted of memory (CD45RO+) T cells sorted from blood.

Written as DNA, the CDR3 is TGTGCCAGCAGTCGCCGGCTAGCGGGGGCCGCAGATACGCAGTATTTT. This encodes CASSRRLAGAADTQYF. This sequence joins TRBV12-3 or TRBV12-4 and TRBJ2-3; 10 nucleotides match TRBD2. V shed 5 bases and J 4 bases; nucleotides not matched to a gene: 9. This CDR3 has 16 amino acids.